These 27 T cell receptor beta chains came from one sample sequenced in a study of long-term antiretroviral therapy in people with HIV. Running of the v3.0 immunoSEQ assay took place at survey level. The method was immunoSEQ multiplex PCR; TCRdb's version includes in-frame clones alone and lacks a portion of them. This sample has 23,000 or so clones, with almost 85% found just once. The input for sequencing was unsorted PBMCs, taken 0.3 years after starting antiretroviral therapy. The receptor source for this set is a man aged 45-65 years with HIV.

This clone appeared once. V gene TRBV7-9 combines with J gene TRBJ1-5; D perhaps matches TRBD1 (6 bases). The V end was cut by 5 bases, the J end by 1 base, with 12 bases between. The CDR3 consists of 15 residues. Germline assignment: CDR1 SEHNR and CDR2 FQNEAQ (reference sequence). The CDR3 here is CASSPTGRSNQPQHF. CDR3 sequence (DNA): TGTGCCAGCAGCCCGACAGGAAGAAGCAATCAGCCCCAGCATTTT.

This clone has a handful of counts. The chain employs TRBV11-2 and TRBJ1-4, with D unclear. Between the trimmed V and J ends, which lost 6 bases and 6 bases, there was a span of 14 bases. This CDR3 comprises 14 residues. Germline V gene data show CDR1 as SGHAT and CDR2 as FQNNGV. The CDR3 DNA follows: TGTGCCAGCAGTACCGGTGGGAGATATGAAAAACTGTTTTTT. This gives the protein CASSTGGRYEKLFF.

V is TRBV18 and J is TRBJ2-7; 10 bases map to TRBD1. The CDR3 loop spans 16 amino acids. CDR1 is KGHSH, CDR2 LQKENI, per germline. J gave up 3 bases and V 1 base, and 6 bases lay outside the gene matches. The CDR3 DNA reads TGTGCCAGCTCACCACGTGACCGGGACAGGGGCTACGAGCAGTACTTC. Translating it yields CASSPRDRDRGYEQYF. Filled out from reference TRBV18 and TRBJ2-7, the complete variable domain reads NAGVMQNPRHLVRRRGQEARLRCSPMKGHSHVYWYRQLPEEGLKFMVYLQKENIIDESGMPKERFSAEFPKEGPSILRIQQVVRGDSAAYFCASSPRDRDRGYEQYFGPGTRLTVT.

The gene calls are TRBV19 and TRBJ2-4; D might be TRBD1 (6 bases). Germline V gene data show CDR1 as LNHDA and CDR2 as SQIVND (reference sequence). The CDR3 is 12 residues long. The ends were cut back, 5 bases at V and 7 bases at J, with 9 bases in the middle. The CDR3 region has the DNA TGTGCCAGTAGTCTCAGGGGTAACATTCAGTACTTC. This translates into CASSLRGNIQYF.

The count of this clone is one. The chain uses TRBV9 and TRBJ2-7; D uncertain. The CDR3 has 15 amino acids. Between the trimmed V and J ends, which lost 0 bases and 0 bases, there was a span of 10 bases. Per the germline V gene, CDR1 is SGDLS and CDR2 is YYNGEE. For the CDR3, the DNA is TGTGCCAGCAGCGTAGGCGACTGGAGCTCCTACGAGCAGTACTTC. Amino acid sequence: CASSVGDWSSYEQYF.

This clone has only one observation. The chain uses TRBV4-1 and TRBJ2-1; D is ambiguous. Germline V lookup: CDR1 MGHRA, CDR2 YSYEKL. V was pared by 1 base and J by 5 bases, with 9 bases between. This CDR3 is built from 14 residues. CDR3 loop: CASSQGKRDNEQFF. The CDR3 DNA sequence: TGCGCCAGCAGCCAAGGAAAAAGGGACAATGAGCAGTTCTTC.

The genes are TRBV14 and TRBJ2-2; D might be TRBD1 (5 bases). Germline V gene sequence: CDR1 SGHDN, CDR2 FVKESK. CDR3 size: 17 residues. Trimming pared 1 base from V and 8 bases from J, leaving 20 bases between. This chain's CDR3 is CASSQATGWNAGGELFF. DNA of the CDR3: TGTGCCAGCAGCCAAGCCACAGGCTGGAACGCAGGGGGGGAGCTGTTTTTT.

V is TRBV9 and J is TRBJ2-3, with unresolved D. Trimming took off 0 bases at V and 2 bases at J, with 7 bases between the two ends. The CDR3 has 14 amino acids. Germline V lookup: CDR1 SGDLS, CDR2 YYNGEE. CDR3: CASSVGDHTDTQYF. The CDR3 coding sequence is TGTGCCAGCAGCGTAGGTGACCACACAGATACGCAGTATTTT.

V and J are TRBV13 and TRBJ2-3; no clear D. V lost 4 bases, J lost 6 bases, and 5 bases lay in between. This CDR3 has 11 amino acids. From germline, CDR1 is PRHDT and CDR2 FYEKMQ (reference sequence). The CDR3 region has the DNA TGTGCCAGCAGCTCCAGGGATACGCAGTATTTT. It specifies CASSSRDTQYF.

This clone was observed a few times. The chain links TRBV6-5 to TRBJ1-1; unclear D gene. Trimming cost V 0 bases and J 1 base, with 6 bases left between them. The CDR3 consists of 14 residues. CDR1 is MNHEY, CDR2 SVGAGI, per germline. CDR3 bases: TGTGCCAGCAGTTACTCACGAGGGAACACTGAAGCTTTCTTT. Translation: CASSYSRGNTEAFF.

This sequence joins TRBV7-2 and TRBJ2-1; TRBD1 aligns across 9 bases. The J segment lost 2 bases and the V segment lost 4 bases, leaving 6 bases of the junction unmatched. Germline CDR1 reads SGHTA; CDR2 reads FQGNSA. This CDR3 is 16 amino acids long. CDR3 residues: CASSSTTGGAYNEQFF. The CDR3 nucleotides read TGTGCCAGCAGCTCTACGACAGGGGGGGCCTACAATGAGCAGTTCTTC.

This sequence joins TRBV4-1 and TRBJ1-4, with 7 bases that match TRBD1. Germline assignment: CDR1 MGHRA and CDR2 YSYEKL. The junction had 4 bases not matched to a gene; V was cut back by 2 bases and J by 4 bases. The CDR3 is made up of 15 amino acids. In DNA, the CDR3 is TGCGCCAGCAGCCAACCGGGACAGTTTAATGAAAAACTGTTTTTT. Encoded protein: CASSQPGQFNEKLFF.

This clone was counted a single time. The chain employs TRBV6-6 and TRBJ2-7, with D tentatively TRBD1 (7 bases). The germline V and J ends were trimmed by 6 bases and 0 bases, with 9 bases remaining between them. Germline assignment: CDR1 MNHNY and CDR2 SVGAGI (reference sequence). The CDR3 extends over 13 amino acids. The CDR3 spells CASRRDSSYEQYF. The CDR3 DNA sequence: TGTGCCAGCAGGCGGGACAGCTCCTACGAGCAGTACTTC.

Only a few counts were recorded for this clone. This chain connects TRBV7-9 to TRBJ2-7; TRBD2 agrees at 8 bases. The CDR3 extends over 16 amino acids. The junction had 12 bases not matched to a gene; V was cut back by 1 base and J by 7 bases. CDR1 and CDR2 from the germline V gene are SEHNR and FQNEAQ (reference sequence). The CDR3 DNA reads as TGTGCCAGCAGCTTAGACAGCGGGAGAACGGTTGAGGAGCAGTACTTC. Its translation is CASSLDSGRTVEEQYF.

This sequence joins TRBV5-1 and TRBJ2-7, with 8 bases matching TRBD1. The CDR3 runs to 15 residues. CDR1 is SGHRS and CDR2 is YFSETQ in the germline V gene. Losses at the gene ends were 7 bases for V and 3 bases for J; bases not matched to a gene: 12. The CDR3, as DNA: TGCGCCAGCCGCCTAAACAGGGGGATAGGCTACGAGCAGTACTTC. Its translation: CASRLNRGIGYEQYF.

This clone has a single count. This chain connects TRBV28 to TRBJ1-4; TRBD1 matches 7 bases. After removal of 6 bases from V and 3 bases from J, the junction contained 10 bases not matched to a gene. Germline V gives CDR1 MDHEN, CDR2 SYDVKM. This CDR3 has 16 amino acids. The CDR3 region is CASSSPRDRPNEKLFF. In DNA, the CDR3 is TGTGCCAGCAGCTCCCCCCGGGACAGACCTAATGAAAAACTGTTTTTT. Drawing the rest from reference TRBV28 and TRBJ1-4, the complete variable domain is DVKVTQSSRYLVKRTGEKVFLECVQDMDHENMFWYRQDPGLGLRLIYFSYDVKMKEKGDIPEGYSVSREKKERFSLILESASTNQTSMYLCASSSPRDRPNEKLFFGSGTQLSVL.

J is TRBJ2-3 and V is TRBV5-8; 12 bases match TRBD2. CDR1 is SGHTS and CDR2 is YDEGEE in the germline V gene. V shed 4 bases and J 8 bases; nucleotides not matched to a gene: 5. The CDR3 sequence is 14 residues long. The CDR3 region has the DNA TGTGCCAGCAGCATTCGACTAGCGGGGGCTACGCAGTATTTT. Translating it yields CASSIRLAGATQYF.

The V call is TRBV7-2, the J call TRBJ1-1, with D possibly being TRBD1 (5 bases). This CDR3 spans 13 amino acids. The ends were cut back, 6 bases at V and 1 base at J, with 9 bases in the middle. The germline V gene encodes CDR1 SGHTA and CDR2 FQGNSA. CDR3 DNA sequence: TGTGCCAGCAGTCTCAGGGAGAACACTGAAGCTTTCTTT. It yields the protein CASSLRENTEAFF.

Note on this clone: One junction end disagrees with the germline gene, perhaps due to a read error. The chain employs TRBV19 and TRBJ2-7; 8 bases map to TRBD1. Germline-derived CDR1 and CDR2 are LNHDA and SQIVND (reference sequence). The CDR3 has 15 residues. CDR3 sequence: CASSTIGQGSSEQYF. CDR3 nucleotide sequence: TGTGCCAGTAGTACGATTGGACAGGGATCCTCCGAGCAGTACTTC.

The count of this clone is one. This chain connects TRBV5-4 to TRBJ2-3; D gene unclear. Germline V gene data show CDR1 as SGHNT and CDR2 as YYREEE (reference sequence). V was cut by 0 bases and J by 5 bases, with 13 bases left in between. This CDR3 spans 15 amino acids. CDR3: CASSLEVVHRDTQYF. The CDR3 coding sequence is TGTGCCAGCAGCTTGGAAGTTGTTCATAGAGATACGCAGTATTTT.

The chain has TRBV6-4 and TRBJ2-1, with 9 bases matching TRBD2. There are 16 residues in the CDR3. Losses at the gene ends were 4 bases for V and 8 bases for J; bases not matched to a gene: 12. The V gene's germline CDR1 is MRHNA and CDR2 SNTAGT. The CDR3 DNA reads as TGTGCCAGCAGTGTACTCCCGGGACTAGCTTTGTATGAGCAGTTCTTC. This encodes CASSVLPGLALYEQFF.

The chain couples TRBV7-2 to TRBJ2-1; a weak D match, TRBD2 (6 bases). The CDR3 contains 15 residues. Trimming shortened V by 5 bases and J by 8 bases, and 19 bases separated the two germline ends. Germline V gene data show CDR1 as SGHTA and CDR2 as FQGNSA. CDR3 protein: CASSLTGVRSYEQFF. The CDR3 nucleotides read TGTGCCAGCAGCCTTACGGGAGTTAGATCCTATGAGCAGTTCTTC.

V is TRBV5-4 and J is TRBJ2-7; D is ambiguous. Germline CDR1 reads SGHNT; CDR2 reads YYREEE (reference sequence). With 3 bases removed from V and 0 bases from J, the gap between germline ends came to 10 bases. CDR3 length equals 14 residues. The CDR3 nucleotides are TGTGCCAGCAGCTCCTTCACCGGCTCCTACGAGCAGTACTTC. Translated, it gives CASSSFTGSYEQYF.

This clone was seen a handful of times. The chain combines TRBV29-1 with TRBJ1-2, with D perhaps TRBD1 (6 bases). The CDR3 runs 14 residues. CDR1 is SQVTM, CDR2 ANQGSEA, per germline. Between the trimmed V and J ends, which lost 6 bases and 1 base, there was a span of 15 bases. The CDR3 loop reads CSVLGWGLNYGYTF. The CDR3 nucleotides read TGCAGCGTCCTTGGTTGGGGGCTTAACTATGGCTACACCTTC.

The genes are TRBV18 and TRBJ2-5, with D possibly TRBD2 on 5 matching bases. The CDR3 consists of 14 residues. The germline V gene has CDR1 KGHSH and CDR2 LQKENI. V lost 5 bases and J 5 bases, leaving 15 bases between the germline ends. The CDR3 DNA sequence: TGTGCCAGCTCAGCCCCGGGAACTCGTGAGACCCAGTACTTC. This translates into CASSAPGTRETQYF.

V usage is TRBV2 and J usage is TRBJ1-5; D is uncertain. Trimming removed 4 bases at V and 4 bases at J, with 8 bases between. This CDR3 comprises 13 residues. From germline, CDR1 is SNHLY and CDR2 FYNNEI. The CDR3 bases are TGTGCCAGCAGTGGGGCTAGGAATCAGCCCCAGCATTTT. As protein: CASSGARNQPQHF.

The chain carries TRBV18 and TRBJ1-3; D gene unclear. The CDR3 is made up of 15 amino acids. V was pared by 2 bases and J by 0 bases, with 8 bases between. From germline, CDR1 is KGHSH and CDR2 LQKENI. The CDR3 nucleotides are TGTGCCAGCTCACCAGGACCGACCTCTGGAAACACCATATATTTT. This encodes CASSPGPTSGNTIYF. Full variable domain (missing parts from reference TRBV18 and TRBJ1-3): NAGVMQNPRHLVRRRGQEARLRCSPMKGHSHVYWYRQLPEEGLKFMVYLQKENIIDESGMPKERFSAEFPKEGPSILRIQQVVRGDSAAYFCASSPGPTSGNTIYFGEGSWLTVV.